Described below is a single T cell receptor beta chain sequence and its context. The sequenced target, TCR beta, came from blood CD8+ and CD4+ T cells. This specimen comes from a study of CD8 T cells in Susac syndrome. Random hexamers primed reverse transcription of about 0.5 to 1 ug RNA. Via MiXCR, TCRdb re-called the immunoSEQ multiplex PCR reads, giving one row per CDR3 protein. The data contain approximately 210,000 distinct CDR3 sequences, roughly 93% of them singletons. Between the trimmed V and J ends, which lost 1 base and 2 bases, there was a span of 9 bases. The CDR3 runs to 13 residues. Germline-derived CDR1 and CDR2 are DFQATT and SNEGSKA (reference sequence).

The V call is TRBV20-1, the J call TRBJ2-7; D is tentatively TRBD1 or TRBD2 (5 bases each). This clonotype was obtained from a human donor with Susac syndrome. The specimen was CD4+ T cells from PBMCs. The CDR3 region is CSARVPGPYEQYF. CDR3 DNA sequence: TGCAGTGCTAGAGTCCCGGGACCCTACGAGCAGTACTTC.